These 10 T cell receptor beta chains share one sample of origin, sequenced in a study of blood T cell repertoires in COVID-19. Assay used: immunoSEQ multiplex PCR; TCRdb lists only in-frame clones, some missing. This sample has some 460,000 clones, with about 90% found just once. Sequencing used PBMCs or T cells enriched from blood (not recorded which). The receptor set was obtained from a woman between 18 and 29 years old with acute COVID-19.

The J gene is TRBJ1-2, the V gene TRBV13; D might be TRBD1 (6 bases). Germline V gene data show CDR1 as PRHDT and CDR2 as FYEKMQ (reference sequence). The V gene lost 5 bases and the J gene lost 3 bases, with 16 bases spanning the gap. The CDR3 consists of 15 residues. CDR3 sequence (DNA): TGTGCCAGCAGCAACTTAGGACAGAGTTACTATGGCTACACCTTC. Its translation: CASSNLGQSYYGYTF.

The CDR3 here is CASSISGRASFQYF. The CDR3 bases are TGTGCCAGTAGTATTAGCGGGAGGGCATCGTTTCAGTACTTC. The V call is TRBV19, the J call TRBJ2-7, with TRBD2 matching over 11 bases. The CDR3 runs to 14 residues. Unmatched junction bases numbered 8, after V lost 3 bases and J lost 10 bases. The germline V gene encodes CDR1 LNHDA and CDR2 SQIVND (reference sequence).

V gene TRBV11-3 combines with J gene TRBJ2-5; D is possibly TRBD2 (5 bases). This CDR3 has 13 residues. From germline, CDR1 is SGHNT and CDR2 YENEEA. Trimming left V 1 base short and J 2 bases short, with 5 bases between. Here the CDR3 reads CASSLGGQETQYF. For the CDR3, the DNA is TGTGCCAGCAGCTTAGGAGGGCAAGAGACCCAGTACTTC.

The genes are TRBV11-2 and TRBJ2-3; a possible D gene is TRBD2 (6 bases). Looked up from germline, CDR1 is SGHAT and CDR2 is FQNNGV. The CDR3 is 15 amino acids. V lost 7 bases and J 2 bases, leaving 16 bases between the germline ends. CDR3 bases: TGTGCCAGCACCTTTGGAGGGCTAACCACAGATACGCAGTATTTT. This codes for CASTFGGLTTDTQYF.

The CDR3 here is CSASSPEHHQETQYF. The DNA for the CDR3 is TGCAGTGCTAGTTCCCCAGAACACCACCAAGAGACCCAGTACTTC. The chain uses TRBV20-1 and TRBJ2-5, with unresolved D. With 3 bases removed from V and 0 bases from J, the gap between germline ends came to 14 bases. Germline CDR1 and CDR2: DFQATT and SNEGSKA (reference sequence). This CDR3 contains 15 residues.

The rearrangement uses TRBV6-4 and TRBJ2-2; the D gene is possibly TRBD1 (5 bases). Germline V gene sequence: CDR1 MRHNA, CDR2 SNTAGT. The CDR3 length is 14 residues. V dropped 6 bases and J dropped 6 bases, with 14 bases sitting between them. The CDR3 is CASRTGPGAGELFF. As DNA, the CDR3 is TGTGCCAGCAGAACAGGTCCCGGCGCCGGGGAGCTGTTTTTT.

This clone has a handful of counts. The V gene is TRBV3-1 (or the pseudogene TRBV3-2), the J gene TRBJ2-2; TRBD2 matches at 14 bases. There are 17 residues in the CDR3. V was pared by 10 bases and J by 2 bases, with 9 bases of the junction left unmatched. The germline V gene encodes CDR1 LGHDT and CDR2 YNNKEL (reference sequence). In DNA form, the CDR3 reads TGTGCCACCAAAGGGGGACTAGCGGGGGCCAACACCGGGGAGCTGTTTTTT. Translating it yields CATKGGLAGANTGELFF.

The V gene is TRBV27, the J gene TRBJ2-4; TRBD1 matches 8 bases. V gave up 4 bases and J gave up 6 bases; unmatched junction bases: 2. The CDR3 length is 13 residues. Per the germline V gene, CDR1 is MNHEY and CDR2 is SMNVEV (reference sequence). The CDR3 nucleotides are TGTGCCAGCAGTTCAGGGGGCTCAAACATTCAGTACTTC. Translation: CASSSGGSNIQYF.

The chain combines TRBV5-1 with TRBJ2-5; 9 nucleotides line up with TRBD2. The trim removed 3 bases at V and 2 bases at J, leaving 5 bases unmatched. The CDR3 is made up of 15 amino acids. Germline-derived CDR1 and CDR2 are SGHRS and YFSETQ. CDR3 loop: CASSSQRGAQETQYF. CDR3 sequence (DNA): TGCGCCAGCAGCTCCCAGCGGGGGGCACAAGAGACCCAGTACTTC.

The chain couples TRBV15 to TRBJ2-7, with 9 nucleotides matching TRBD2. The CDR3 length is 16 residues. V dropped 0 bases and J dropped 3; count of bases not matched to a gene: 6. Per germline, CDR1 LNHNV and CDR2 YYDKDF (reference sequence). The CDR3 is CATSREGVSGSYEQYF. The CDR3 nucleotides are TGTGCCACCAGCAGAGAAGGGGTTAGCGGGAGCTACGAGCAGTACTTC.